This passage covers 6 T cell receptor beta chains from one sample sequenced in a study of control samples from healthy donors and cancer patients. Here immunoSEQ multiplex PCR was the method, and the copy in TCRdb shows in-frame clones only, minus some. The table shows about 30,000 clones, with roughly 85% occurring only once. The sample consisted of PBMCs. The receptors derive from a woman in her fifties or sixties with head and neck cancer.

This sequence joins TRBV11-3 and TRBJ2-7, with D maybe TRBD2 (6 bases). Deletions cut 2 bases from V and 1 base from J, with 9 bases between. From germline, CDR1 is SGHNT and CDR2 YENEEA. The CDR3 is 14 amino acids. DNA for the CDR3: TGTGCCAGCAGCTTAACGGGAGCTTCCTACGAGCAGTACTTC. Translating gives CASSLTGASYEQYF.

The V call is TRBV7-2, the J call TRBJ2-3; a possible D gene is TRBD1 (5 bases). Germline loops: CDR1 SGHTA, CDR2 FQGNSA. The CDR3 runs 15 residues. V shed 0 bases and J shed 0 bases, with 7 bases lying between them. The chain's CDR3 is CASSLAGRSTDTQYF. In DNA form, the CDR3 reads TGTGCCAGCAGCTTAGCGGGGCGGAGCACAGATACGCAGTATTTT. The full variable domain, rest sourced from reference TRBV7-2 and TRBJ2-3, is GAGVSQSPSNKVTEKGKDVELRCDPISGHTALYWYRQSLGQGLEFLIYFQGNSAPDKSGLPSDRFSAERTGGSVSTLTIQRTQQEDSAVYLCASSLAGRSTDTQYFGPGTRLTVL.

The chain links TRBV9 to TRBJ1-1; TRBD1 might be the D (6 bases). V was cut by 3 bases and J by 4 bases, with 10 bases left in between. The CDR3 runs 13 residues. In germline, CDR1 is SGDLS, CDR2 YYNGEE. The CDR3 loop reads CASSALGGTEAFF. CDR3 DNA sequence: TGTGCCAGCAGCGCCCTAGGGGGCACTGAAGCTTTCTTT.

This chain links TRBV29-1 with TRBJ2-1; TRBD2 matches at 9 bases. CDR1 and CDR2 (germline): SQVTM, ANQGSEA. With 8 bases clipped from V and 4 bases from J, the junction kept 6 bases outside the gene matches. This CDR3 has 13 amino acids. The CDR3 DNA reads as TGCAGCACCGGGACTAGCAGATACAATGAGCAGTTCTTC. Protein product: CSTGTSRYNEQFF.

V and J are TRBV27 and TRBJ1-5; a possible D gene is TRBD1 (5 bases). The V gene lost 0 bases and the J gene lost 2 bases, with 14 bases spanning the gap. This CDR3 region has 17 residues. The germline V gene encodes CDR1 MNHEY and CDR2 SMNVEV (reference sequence). The DNA of the CDR3 is TGTGCCAGCAGTTTATCGTCGGCCGTAGGGGGCAATCAGCCCCAGCATTTT. Its translation: CASSLSSAVGGNQPQHF.

The CDR3 protein is CASSLAPSGGWEQFF. CDR3 in DNA: TGTGCCAGCAGCTTGGCCCCTAGCGGGGGATGGGAGCAGTTCTTC. V gene TRBV5-6 combines with J gene TRBJ2-1; 10 bases agree with TRBD2. After removal of 0 bases from V and 10 bases from J, the junction contained 7 bases not matched to a gene. This CDR3 is built from 15 residues. Germline V lookup: CDR1 SGHDT, CDR2 YYEEEE. Filled out from reference TRBV5-6 and TRBJ2-1, the complete variable domain reads DAGVTQSPTHLIKTRGQQVTLRCSPKSGHDTVSWYQQALGQGPQFIFQYYEEEERQRGNFPDRFSGHQFPNYSSELNVNALLLGDSALYLCASSLAPSGGWEQFFGPGTRLTVL.